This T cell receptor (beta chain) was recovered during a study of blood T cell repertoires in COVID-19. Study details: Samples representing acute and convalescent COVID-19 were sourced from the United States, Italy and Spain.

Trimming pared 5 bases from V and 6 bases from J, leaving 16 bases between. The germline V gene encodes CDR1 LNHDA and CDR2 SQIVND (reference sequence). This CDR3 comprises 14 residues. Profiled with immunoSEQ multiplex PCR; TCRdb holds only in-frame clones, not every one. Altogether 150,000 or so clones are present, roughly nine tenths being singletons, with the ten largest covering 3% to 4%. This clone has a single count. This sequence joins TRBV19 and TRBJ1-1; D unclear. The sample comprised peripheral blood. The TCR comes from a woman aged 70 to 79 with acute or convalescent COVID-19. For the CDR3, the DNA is TGTGCCAGTAGTGTCGCCCTAAGCGGTGCTGAAGCTTTCTTT. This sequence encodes CASSVALSGAEAFF.